The T cell receptor beta chain described here comes from a study of long-term antiretroviral therapy in people with HIV. It was version v3.0 of the immunoSEQ assay that was run at survey level. Samples were sequenced targeting about 40,000-50,000 T-cell genomes each. The data were produced by immunoSEQ multiplex PCR, yet TCRdb's version contains in-frame clones alone and is incomplete. The sample carries about 28,000 clones, 80% to 90% recorded once. Germline V lookup: CDR1 SGHKS, CDR2 YYEKEE (reference sequence). V was trimmed by 4 bases and J by 3 bases, leaving 7 bases between them. The CDR3 runs to 13 residues. A word on this clone: The antigen remains undetermined.

Points from the study as a whole: Repertoires in HIV (unlike those of controls) had narrower CDR3 length ranges. Blood in the study was drawn between the mid-2000s and the late 2010s, possibly under older ART regimens, which may be less effective than current ones.

This clonotype was sampled from a man aged 40-49 years with HIV. V is TRBV5-5 and J is TRBJ2-2; D may be TRBD1 (6 bases). The sample here was unsorted PBMCs, taken 3 years after starting antiretroviral therapy. CDR3 coding DNA: TGTGCCAGCAGCCGGACAGACACCGGGGAGCTGTTTTTT. It specifies CASSRTDTGELFF. The full variable domain, its missing parts supplied by reference TRBV5-5 and TRBJ2-2, is DAGVTQSPTHLIKTRGQQVTLRCSPISGHKSVSWYQQVLGQGPQFIFQYYEKEERGRGNFPDRFSARQFPNYSSELNVNALLLGDSALYLCASSRTDTGELFFGEGSRLTVL.